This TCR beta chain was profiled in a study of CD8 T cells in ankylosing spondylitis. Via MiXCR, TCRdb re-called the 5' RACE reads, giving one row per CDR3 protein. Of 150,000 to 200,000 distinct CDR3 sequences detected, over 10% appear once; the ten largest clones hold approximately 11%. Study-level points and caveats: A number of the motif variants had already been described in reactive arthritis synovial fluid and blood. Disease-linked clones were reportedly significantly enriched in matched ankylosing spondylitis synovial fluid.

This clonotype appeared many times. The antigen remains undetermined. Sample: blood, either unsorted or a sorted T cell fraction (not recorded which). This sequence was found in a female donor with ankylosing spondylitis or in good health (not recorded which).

CDR3 amino acids: CASSHSRNEQFF. The CDR3 DNA reads TGTGCCAGCAGTCACTCAAGGAATGAGCAGTTCTTC. V and J are TRBV27 and TRBJ2-1; D is uncertain. The CDR3 consists of 12 residues. Germline CDR1 is MNHEY and CDR2 is SMNVEV (reference sequence). Trimming took 5 bases from V and 7 from J, leaving 9 bases between them.